The entry below describes one TCR beta chain. What it recognizes is unknown. CDR1 is SGHVS and CDR2 is FQNEAQ in the germline V gene. CDR3 length: 15 residues. The germline V and J ends were trimmed by 2 bases and 4 bases, with 9 bases remaining between them. General study results and limits: Greatest tumor Treg TCR overlap was with tumor naive CD4+ cells. The TCR gene usage of tumor memory CD4+ T cells clustered together with blood and lymph node memory CD4+ cells and with lymph node naive CD4+ cells.

The sorted Tregs were CD4+CD25+CD127-/low cells. Full-length variable regions came from constant-region reverse primers plus semi-nested Nested Universal Primer A PCR. TCRdb re-called the 5' RACE reads through MiXCR, storing one row per CDR3 protein. The data show about 8,900 distinct CDR3 sequences, with around 50% seen just once and around 6.4% held by the top ten. The clonotype was recovered from a female donor with breast cancer. The specimen was Tregs sorted from a lymph node. The chain has TRBV7-8 and TRBJ2-6; D is perhaps TRBD1 or TRBD2 (6 bases each). DNA of the CDR3: TGTGCCAGCAGCTTACGGGGGCCCGGGGCCAACGTCCTGACTTTC. This gives the protein CASSLRGPGANVLTF.